The clone carrying this T cell receptor (beta chain) appeared a few times. The time point was: blood at routine non-recurrence follow-up after resection. Material for sequencing was whole RNA from tumor, nontumor lung or frozen PBMC, left unsorted. TCRdb recomputed calls from the 5' RACE reads with MiXCR, one row per CDR3 protein. The table lists around 110,000 distinct CDR3 sequences, 12% of them singletons. Trimming stripped 5 bases from V and 2 bases from J, with 11 bases between. Germline CDR1 is DFQATT and CDR2 is SNEGSKA (reference sequence). CDR3 size: 13 residues. This specimen comes from a study of spatial heterogeneity in lung cancer. Overall study context: Those follow-up PBMC samples that were available underwent sequencing, at a median interval of approximately 2 years following resection. Beta-chain sequences were consistently detected more often than alpha-chain sequences. Raw-read counts averaged over ten per unique TCR and UMI combination.

This receptor was taken from a male donor with early-stage non-small cell lung cancer. The sequencing used PBMCs, collected at follow-up. This sequence joins TRBV20-1 and TRBJ2-3; the D gene is possibly TRBD2 (6 bases). The CDR3 DNA reads TGCAGTGCTCATGCGCGGGACACAGATACGCAGTATTTT. It is translated as CSAHARDTDTQYF.